These T cell receptor beta chains were read from a single sample in a study of identifying expanded T cells in peripheral blood. Profiled with immunoSEQ multiplex PCR; TCRdb holds only in-frame clones, not every one. In the table there are approximately 130,000 clones, approximately 84% of which are singletons. Sequences were obtained from blood. These receptors originate from a person aged 18 to 70 in good health. The conserved cysteine and the conserved F or W are not part of the CDR3 here. Fields, in order: clone size, J gene, V gene, CDR3 protein. Where a row states a size, it is once, few, many or the class of an expanded clone; other rows omit it.

- | TRBJ1-1 | TRBV11-2 | ASSFTREGDTEAF
- | TRBJ2-5 | TRBV19 | ASSGLRLETQY
- | TRBJ1-1 | TRBV13 | ASSLHPTPNTEAF
- | TRBJ1-1 | TRBV7-2 | ASSLRRGNTEAF
once | TRBJ2-1 | TRBV14 | ASSQDPRDRGRNEQF
- | TRBJ1-6 | TRBV6-5 | ASSYVPGVDSPLH
few | TRBJ1-1 | TRBV2 | ASSVGWTTEAF
few | TRBJ1-1 | TRBV10-3 | AIGGTNTEAF
once | TRBJ1-5 | TRBV18 | ASSPASMLGQGTKPQH
- | TRBJ1-5 | TRBV7-2 | ASSLARTQPQH
- | TRBJ2-1 | TRBV9 | ASSVGASSYNEQF
- | TRBJ2-3 | TRBV2 | ASSEWRGYTQY
- | TRBJ2-1 | TRBV2 | ASSDRTGIFNEQF
- | TRBJ2-3 | TRBV6-5 | ASSPWIADTQY
once | TRBJ1-5 | TRBV6-1 | ASSEEHHSNQPQH
- | TRBJ1-4 | TRBV6-5 | ASSYSTTSNEKLF
- | TRBJ1-6 | TRBV6-5 | ASSFGGHSPLH
- | TRBJ1-2 | TRBV7-2 | ASSLIKGGYT
- | TRBJ1-4 | TRBV6-5 | ASSYYLGNEKLF
- | TRBJ1-5 | TRBV2 | ASSDGLHQPQH
- | TRBJ2-1 | TRBV9 | ASSGRARGEQF
- | TRBJ1-5 | TRBV2 | ASSPTGPNQPQH
- | TRBJ2-3 | TRBV6-1 | ASSGQVAGTDTQY
- | TRBJ2-2 | TRBV30 | AWSADRLRTGELF
- | TRBJ2-5 | TRBV11-2 | ASSRRGLASGETQY
- | TRBJ1-2 | TRBV6-1 | ASGAQGLGIYGYT
- | TRBJ2-1 | TRBV29-1 | SVIGAQGQF
- | TRBJ1-1 | TRBV7-2 | ASSPSGHAEAF
- | TRBJ1-2 | TRBV30 | ACPTGVYGYT
- | TRBJ1-2 | TRBV7-2 | ASSPQAEANYGYT
few | TRBJ1-6 | TRBV11-1 | ASSKRRDNSPLH
- | TRBJ2-1 | TRBV11-2 | ASSLVYGESSYNEQF
- | TRBJ2-7 | TRBV10-2 | ASSAPGQGAREQY
- | TRBJ1-1 | TRBV5-6 | ASSLVGHRNTEAF
- | TRBJ2-5 | TRBV15 | ATSRPWEDTWAFQETQY
- | TRBJ1-4 | TRBV11-2 | ASSPKTSWVTGPNEKLF
- | TRBJ1-1 | TRBV5-1 | ASSLAGGPLNTEAF
few | TRBJ2-1 | TRBV7-2 | ASSFNAGQGHNEQF
few | TRBJ1-1 | TRBV9 | ASSVGEGHATEAF
- | TRBJ2-7 | TRBV30 | AWSVRGTSVTEQY
- | TRBJ2-7 | TRBV2 | ASSDSEQY
- | TRBJ2-5 | TRBV29-1 | SGRQGASETQY
once | TRBJ1-1 | TRBV18 | ASSPPTGWNTEAF
- | TRBJ2-3 | TRBV2 | ASSILSTDTQY
- | TRBJ1-2 | TRBV6-5 | ASSFGQPNYGYT
few | TRBJ1-2 | TRBV6-6 | ASSYHPLMGDYGYT
- | TRBJ2-3 | TRBV11-2 | ASSRQGSKPDTQY
- | TRBJ1-2 | TRBV19 | ASRSGAGIYGYT